Reported below is one TCR beta chain. Its target is unknown. The entry originates in a study of cytomegalovirus exposure and HLA in healthy donors. Findings of the study overall: The authors excluded some V segments, including TRBV6-2 and TRBV6-3, as indistinguishable.

Germline assignment: CDR1 MNHNY and CDR2 SVGAGI (reference sequence). V was pared by 7 bases and J by 0 bases, with 7 bases of the junction left unmatched. CDR3 length: 16 amino acids. 60 Vbeta and 13 Jbeta primers were used in PCR. Data came from immunoSEQ multiplex PCR; TCRdb stores just in-frame clones and leaves some out. This sample has 150,000 to 200,000 clones, with around 79% found just once. The chain joins TRBV6-6 to TRBJ1-5; 9 bases are shared with TRBD1. The sequenced sample consisted of PBMCs. This receptor was taken from a woman in her forties or fifties in good health and CMV-seronegative. The DNA for the CDR3 is TGTGCCAGCAACAGGGGGCCCCACTATAGCAATCAGCCCCAGCATTTT. Translation: CASNRGPHYSNQPQHF.